This T cell receptor (beta chain) stems from a study of response to subunit inactivated influenza vaccine (dated by TCRdb to the late 2010s). Study-wide context: To follow how T cells responded to a trivalent subunit inactivated influenza vaccine, the researchers relied on deep quantitative profiling of the T cell receptor repertoire.

The library came from RT-PCR. The sample was run on an Illumina HiSeq 2500. TCRdb's own reprocessing of the public reads used fastp at Q25 and MiXCR and kept productive beta chains. One record per CDR3 amino acid sequence lists the most common genes and DNA. The sample table records approximately 530,000 distinct CDR3 sequences; around 8% of these occur just once. The ten top clones hold 13% of the sample. V is pared back by 1 base and J by 3 bases, with 11 bases lying between the germline termini. Inclusive of the bounding cysteine and phenylalanine, the CDR3 is 14 residues long. Of all the DNA, just the CDR3 is kept, 42 bases in frame from base 1. For CDR1 and CDR2, the germline V gene lists SGHTS and YDEGEE. Broader findings and caveats from the paper: The authors suggested that each seasonal influenza vaccination may recruit only a limited number of new T cells.

As regards this clonotype: It has no known antigen specificity. No much larger clone is present one base from it, and per-base qualities are unavailable.

This clonotype originated in a man between 50 and 70 years old who received an inactivated influenza vaccine. Donor details come from another sample of the same person, matched by shared clones. Rearrangement joined TRBV5-8 to TRBJ2-7; no D segment can be confidently identified. The sample was PBMCs from blood, taken less than 30 months after vaccination. The CDR3 sequence is CASSLTQTLYEQYF. The DNA sequence follows: TGTGCCAGCAGCTTGACACAAACCCTCTACGAGCAGTACTTC.